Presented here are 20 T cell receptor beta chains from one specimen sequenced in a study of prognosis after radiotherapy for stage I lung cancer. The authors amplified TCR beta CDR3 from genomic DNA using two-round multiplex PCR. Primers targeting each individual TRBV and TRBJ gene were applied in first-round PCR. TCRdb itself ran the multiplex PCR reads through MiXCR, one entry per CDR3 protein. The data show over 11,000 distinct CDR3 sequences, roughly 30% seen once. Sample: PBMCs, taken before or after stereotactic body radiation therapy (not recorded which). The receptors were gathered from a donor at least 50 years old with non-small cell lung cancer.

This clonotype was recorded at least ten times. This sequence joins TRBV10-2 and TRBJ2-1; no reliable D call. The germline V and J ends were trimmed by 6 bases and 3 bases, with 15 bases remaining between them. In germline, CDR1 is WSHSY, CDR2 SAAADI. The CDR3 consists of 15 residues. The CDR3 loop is CASRDGPGGYNEQFF. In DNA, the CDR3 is TGCGCCAGCAGAGACGGGCCCGGCGGCTACAATGAGCAGTTCTTC.

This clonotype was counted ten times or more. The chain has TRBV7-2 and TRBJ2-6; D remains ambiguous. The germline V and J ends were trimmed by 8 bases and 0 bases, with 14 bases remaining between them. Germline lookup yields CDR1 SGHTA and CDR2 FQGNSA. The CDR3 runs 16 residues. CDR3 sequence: CASGVRQVSGANVLTF. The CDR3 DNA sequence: TGTGCCAGCGGGGTCAGGCAGGTCTCTGGGGCCAACGTCCTGACTTTC.

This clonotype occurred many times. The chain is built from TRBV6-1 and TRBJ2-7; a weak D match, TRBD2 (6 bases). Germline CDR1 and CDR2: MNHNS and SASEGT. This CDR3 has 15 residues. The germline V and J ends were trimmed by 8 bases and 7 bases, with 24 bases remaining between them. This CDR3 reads CASCPWGGEMLEQYF. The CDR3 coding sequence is TGTGCCAGCTGTCCCTGGGGCGGGGAAATGTTGGAGCAGTACTTC.

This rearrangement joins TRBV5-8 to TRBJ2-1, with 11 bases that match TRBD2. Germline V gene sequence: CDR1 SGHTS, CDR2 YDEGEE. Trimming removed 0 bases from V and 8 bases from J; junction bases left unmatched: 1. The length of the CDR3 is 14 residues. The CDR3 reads CASSLGLAGYEQFF. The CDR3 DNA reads TGTGCCAGCAGCTTGGGACTAGCGGGGTATGAGCAGTTCTTC.

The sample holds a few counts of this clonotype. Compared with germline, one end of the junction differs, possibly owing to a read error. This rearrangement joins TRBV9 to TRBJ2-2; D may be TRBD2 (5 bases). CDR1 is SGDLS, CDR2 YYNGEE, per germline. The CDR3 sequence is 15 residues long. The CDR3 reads CASSPLRRTAGEPFF. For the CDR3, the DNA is TGTGCCAGCAGCCCCCTTAGGCGGACGGCCGGGGAGCCGTTTTTT.

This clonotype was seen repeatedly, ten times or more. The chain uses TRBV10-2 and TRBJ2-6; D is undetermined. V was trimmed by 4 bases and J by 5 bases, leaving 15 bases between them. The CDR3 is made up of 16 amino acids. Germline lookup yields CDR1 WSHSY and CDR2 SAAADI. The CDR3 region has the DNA TGCGCCAGCAGTGGGCCAGGCGCTCTGAGGGCCAACGTCCTGACTTTC. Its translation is CASSGPGALRANVLTF.

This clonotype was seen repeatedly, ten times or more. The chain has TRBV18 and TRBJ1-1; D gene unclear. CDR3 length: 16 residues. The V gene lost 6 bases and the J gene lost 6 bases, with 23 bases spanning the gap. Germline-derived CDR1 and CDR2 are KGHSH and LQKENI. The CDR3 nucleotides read TGTGCCAGCTCTCGAGGTCTGGTTGCCGGTGAGGCTGAAGCTTTCTTT. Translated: CASSRGLVAGEAEAFF. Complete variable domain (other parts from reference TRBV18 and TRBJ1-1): NAGVMQNPRHLVRRRGQEARLRCSPMKGHSHVYWYRQLPEEGLKFMVYLQKENIIDESGMPKERFSAEFPKEGPSILRIQQVVRGDSAAYFCASSRGLVAGEAEAFFGQGTRLTVV.

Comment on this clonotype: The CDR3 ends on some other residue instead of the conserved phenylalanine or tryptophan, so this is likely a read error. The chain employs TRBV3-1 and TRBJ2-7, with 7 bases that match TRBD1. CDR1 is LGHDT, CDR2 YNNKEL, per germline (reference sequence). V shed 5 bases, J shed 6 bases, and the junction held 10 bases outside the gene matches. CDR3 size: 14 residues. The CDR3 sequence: CASSYRGRAPEQYL. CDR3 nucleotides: TGTGCCAGCAGCTACAGGGGCCGCGCCCCCGAGCAGTACCTC.

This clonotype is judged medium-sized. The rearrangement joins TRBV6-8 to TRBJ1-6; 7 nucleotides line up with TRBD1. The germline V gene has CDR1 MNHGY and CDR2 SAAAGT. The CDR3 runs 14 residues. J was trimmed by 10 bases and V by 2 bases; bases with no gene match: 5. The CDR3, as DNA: TGTGCCAGCAGTTACCTGAGGACAGGATCACCCCTCCACTTT. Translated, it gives CASSYLRTGSPLHF.

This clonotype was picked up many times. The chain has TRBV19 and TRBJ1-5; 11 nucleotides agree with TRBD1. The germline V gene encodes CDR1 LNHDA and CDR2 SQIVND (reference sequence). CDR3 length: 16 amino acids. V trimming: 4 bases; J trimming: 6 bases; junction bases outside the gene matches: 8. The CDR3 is CASSSPGQGAGQPQHF. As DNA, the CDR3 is TGTGCCAGTAGTAGTCCCGGACAGGGGGCCGGTCAGCCCCAGCATTTT.

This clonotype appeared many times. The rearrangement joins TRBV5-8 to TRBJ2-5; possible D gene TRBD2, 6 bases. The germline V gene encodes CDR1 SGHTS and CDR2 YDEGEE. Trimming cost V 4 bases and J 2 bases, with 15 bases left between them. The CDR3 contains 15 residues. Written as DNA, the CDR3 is TGTGCCAGCAGCCCCGAGGGCCTAGCGCAAGAGACCCAGTACTTC. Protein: CASSPEGLAQETQYF.

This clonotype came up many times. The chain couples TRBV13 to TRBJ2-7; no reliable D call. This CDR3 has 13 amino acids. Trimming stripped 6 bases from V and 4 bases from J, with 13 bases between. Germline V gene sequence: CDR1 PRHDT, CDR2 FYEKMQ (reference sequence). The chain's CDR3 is CASSRADRYEQYF. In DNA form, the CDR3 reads TGTGCCAGCAGTCGGGCTGACCGGTACGAGCAGTACTTC.

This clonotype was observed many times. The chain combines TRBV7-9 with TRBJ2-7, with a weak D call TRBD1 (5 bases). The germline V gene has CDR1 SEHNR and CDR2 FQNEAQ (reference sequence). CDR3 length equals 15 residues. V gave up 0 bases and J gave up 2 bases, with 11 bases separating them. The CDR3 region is CASSLAFDSTYEQYF. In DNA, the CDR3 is TGTGCCAGCAGCTTAGCGTTCGACAGCACCTACGAGCAGTACTTC. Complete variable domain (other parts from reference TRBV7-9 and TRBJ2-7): DTGVSQNPRHKITKRGQNVTFRCDPISEHNRLYWYRQTLGQGPEFLTYFQNEAQLEKSRLLSDRFSAERPKGSFSTLEIQRTEQGDSAMYLCASSLAFDSTYEQYFGPGTRLTVT.

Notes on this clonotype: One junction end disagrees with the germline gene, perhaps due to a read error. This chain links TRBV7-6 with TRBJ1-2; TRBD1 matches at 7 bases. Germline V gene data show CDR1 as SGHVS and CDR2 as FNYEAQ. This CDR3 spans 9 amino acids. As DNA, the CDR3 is TGTGCCAGCAGCCGACAGGGTGCCTTC. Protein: CASSRQGAF.

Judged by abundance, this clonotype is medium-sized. CDR3 in amino acids: CASSPRQAQQYF. For the CDR3, the DNA is TGTGCCAGCAGTCCCCGACAGGCCCAGCAGTACTTC. The chain carries TRBV2 and TRBJ2-7; maybe TRBD1 (6 bases). The V gene's germline CDR1 is SNHLY and CDR2 FYNNEI. The V gene lost 5 bases and the J gene lost 8 bases, with 13 bases spanning the gap. The CDR3 length is 12 residues.

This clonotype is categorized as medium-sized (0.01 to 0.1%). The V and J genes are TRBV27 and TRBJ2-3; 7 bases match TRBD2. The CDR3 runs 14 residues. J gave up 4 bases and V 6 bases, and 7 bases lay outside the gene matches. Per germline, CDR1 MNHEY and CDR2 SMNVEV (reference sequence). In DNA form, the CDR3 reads TGTGCCAGCAGCCTTACTAGCGCGGCAGATACGCAGTATTTT. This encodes CASSLTSAADTQYF.

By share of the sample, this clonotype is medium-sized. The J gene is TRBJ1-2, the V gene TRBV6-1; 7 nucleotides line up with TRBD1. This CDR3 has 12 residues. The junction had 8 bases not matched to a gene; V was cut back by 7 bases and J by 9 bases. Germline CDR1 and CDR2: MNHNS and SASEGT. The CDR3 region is CASTGTVLSYTF. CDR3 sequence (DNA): TGTGCCAGCACAGGGACAGTCTTGAGCTACACCTTC.

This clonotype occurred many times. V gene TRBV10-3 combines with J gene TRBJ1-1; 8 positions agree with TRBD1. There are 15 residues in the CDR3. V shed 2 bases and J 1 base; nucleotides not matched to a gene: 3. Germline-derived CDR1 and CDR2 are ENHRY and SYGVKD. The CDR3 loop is CAISENRGENTEAFF. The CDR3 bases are TGTGCCATCAGTGAGAACAGGGGGGAGAACACTGAAGCTTTCTTT.

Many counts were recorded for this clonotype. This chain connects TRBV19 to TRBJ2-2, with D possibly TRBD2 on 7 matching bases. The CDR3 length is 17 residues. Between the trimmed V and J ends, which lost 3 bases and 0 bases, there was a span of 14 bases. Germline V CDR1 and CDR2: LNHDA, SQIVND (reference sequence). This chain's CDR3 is CASSIPQGGSNTGELFF. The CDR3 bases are TGTGCCAGTAGTATCCCACAGGGAGGGTCGAACACCGGGGAGCTGTTTTTT.

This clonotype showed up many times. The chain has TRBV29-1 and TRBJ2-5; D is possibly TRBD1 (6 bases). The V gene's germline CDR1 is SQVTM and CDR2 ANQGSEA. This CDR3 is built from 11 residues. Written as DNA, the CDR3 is TGCCACGGACAGACCCAAGAGACCCAGTACTTC. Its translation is CHGQTQETQYF.